This T cell receptor (beta chain) was identified in a study of T-cell reconstitution after alpha-beta-depleted transplantation in children. Trimming left V 0 bases short and J 8 bases short, with 15 bases between. This CDR3 is built from 15 residues. Germline V gene data show CDR1 as SGHRS and CDR2 as YFSETQ. The TCRbeta library was prepared with unique molecular identifiers. Via MiXCR, TCRdb re-called the PCR reads, giving one row per CDR3 protein. The sample has fewer than 120,000 distinct CDR3 sequences, around a tenth seen once. This clonotype was recorded at least ten times. The chain recombines TRBV5-1 with TRBJ2-1; possibly TRBD2 for D (5 bases). The sequencing here drew on PBMCs from the stem cell graft donor, taken from the stem cell graft. The clonotype originates from a human donor who donated a stem cell graft to a child with acute lymphoblastic leukemia. The CDR3 nucleotides are TGCGCCAGCAGCTTGGGGCGGGTCGGCGTCGATGAGCAGTTCTTC. Protein sequence: CASSLGRVGVDEQFF.